Here is one T cell receptor (beta chain) with its context. There is no known antigen for this receptor. There are no base qualities to consult, and no much larger clone falls within one base. TCR cDNA was synthesized by 5'RACE template switching, which introduced a universal primer site and unique molecular identifiers. cDNA synthesis was primed from both the TCR alpha and TCR beta constant segments. Two PCR steps were used to amplify libraries, with sample barcodes and sequencing adapters being added in the second step. Libraries were sequenced on Illumina HiSeq 2500 (2x100 bp) or NovaSeq (2x150 bp). The original pipeline was this. Reads were demultiplexed and collapsed into UMI consensus sequences with MIGEC, and V(D)J alignment was performed with MiXCR. Vaccine-responding clonotypes were identified with edgeR using replicate PBMC samples, with FDR below 0.01 and a log2 fold change above 5 up to day 15 being required. Each bulk clonotype was labeled CD4 or CD8 based on which sequenced repertoire, CD4 or CD8, contained the clonotype at higher abundance. Using fastp trimming at Q25 and MiXCR clonotype assembly, TCRdb reanalyzed the public sequencing data and kept in-frame beta chains. Every entry covers one CDR3 protein and lists the most common genes and DNA from its rows. TCRdb's processing, not the authors' own work, is the source of the V and J calls. A total of about 580,000 distinct CDR3 sequences appear in this sample, about 17% of them only once. The ten largest make up 17% of the sample.

The sample's treatment or condition, from its label and the paper: live attenuated yellow fever vaccine strain. At each blood-draw timepoint, two biological replicates of bulk PBMCs were obtained. A standard Ficoll-Paque protocol was used to isolate PBMCs from peripheral blood. TriZol was used to extract RNA from bulk PBMCs, CD4 and CD8 fractions, and dextramer-positive and dextramer-negative fractions. This entry comes from a study of T cells after yellow fever vaccination (dated by TCRdb to about 2019). Background on the whole study: The SMART-Seq v4 Ultra Low Input RNA kit was used to prepare libraries from fractions with low cell numbers. To track T-cell clones before and after primary and booster YFV17D yellow fever vaccination, bulk TCR alpha and beta repertoires were sequenced longitudinally. The cohort comprised two healthy male donors, one aged 18 to 30 and one aged 30 to 40 years. Bulk PBMC replicates and cell subsets were isolated from blood drawn at multiple timepoints before and after both primary and secondary immunization. Overall study results and their limits: Most clones expanded after primary vaccination (approximately 97% of CD4 and 88% of CD8) were re-detected after the booster, suggesting that broad memory maintenance occurred. The secondary T-cell response was weaker than the primary response but faster, peaking on day 5 instead of day 15. FACS-sorted repertoires could contain abundant contaminating clonotypes from the bulk population, so computational filtering was required. A small share of clonotypes occurred in both CD4 and CD8 compartments, likely arising from convergent recombination. The study included only a couple of donors, which limits how far the findings can be generalized.

According to the germline V gene (reference sequence), CDR1 reads SEHNR and CDR2 reads FQNEAQ. Taken from cysteine to phenylalanine, the CDR3 has 14 residues. This entry keeps only the CDR3 DNA: 42 bases, framed from base 1. V gives up 8 bases and J gives up 9 bases, and the segment between their germline ends measures 20 bases. This receptor was taken from a young man who received the YFV17D yellow fever vaccine. Sequenced here: PBMCs, sampled 5 days after the first yellow fever vaccination. The rearranged segments are TRBV7-9 and TRBJ2-1; TRBD2 is a weak D gene call, 6 bases matching. The nucleotide sequence is given as TGTGCCAGCCGGACTACGGCCGGTCCGGGTGAGCAGTTCTTC. It encodes CASRTTAGPGEQFF.